This T cell receptor (beta chain) stems from a study of T cells after yellow fever vaccination. TCRdb analysed the 5' RACE reads with MiXCR anew, one entry per CDR3 protein. The sample carries about 320,000 distinct CDR3 sequences, around 4.4% recorded once. Many counts were recorded for this clonotype. V lost 0 bases to trimming and J lost 4 bases, with 12 bases between them. This CDR3 contains 14 residues. Germline V gives CDR1 SQVTM, CDR2 ANQGSEA. V and J are TRBV29-1 and TRBJ1-1; no clear D. The sample in question was PBMCs, obtained 15 days after the yellow fever booster vaccination. The clonotype comes from a young man who received the YFV17D yellow fever vaccine. The CDR3: CSVEDTVKGTEAFF. The CDR3 DNA reads as TGCAGCGTTGAAGATACGGTAAAAGGCACTGAAGCTTTCTTT.